This is a list of T cell receptor beta chains from one sample in a study of post-analysis software for immune sequencing data. MiXCR, run by TCRdb on the PCR reads, gives a single entry per CDR3 protein. The table lists about 770,000 distinct CDR3 sequences, around 46% of them singletons. The source material was blood. The receptor set was obtained from a girl between 5 and 17 years old with multiple sclerosis. CDR3s include the opening cysteine and the closing phenylalanine or tryptophan. The D gene is left open where the match is weak. Clone size is not always given. Where it is, it says once, few, many or a class for expanded clones.

v_gene	abundance	j_gene	d_gene	CDR3nt	CDR3aa
TRBV29-1	few	TRBJ2-1	-	TGCAGCGTTGAAACGCCAGGGATATCCTACAATGAGCAGTTCTTC	CSVETPGISYNEQFF
TRBV7-2	few	TRBJ2-7	TRBD2	TGTGCCAGCAGCCTGATTCCGGGCGGGGGATACTCCTACGAGCAGTACTTC	CASSLIPGGGYSYEQYF
TRBV20-1	few	TRBJ2-3	-	TGCAGCCCGACGTCCCGGGAGCGCACAGATACGCAGTATTTT	CSPTSRERTDTQYF
TRBV30	-	TRBJ1-2	TRBD1	TGTGCCTGGACGCCCGGGACAGCCCTCTACACCTTC	CAWTPGTALYTF
TRBV10-3	-	TRBJ2-7	TRBD1	TGTGCCATCAGTGAGTCTAGTTGGGACAGGGTGCACGAGCAGTACTTC	CAISESSWDRVHEQYF
TRBV7-2	-	TRBJ2-1	-	TGTGCCAGCAGCGCCGGGAGAGTGTCCTACAATGAGCAGTTCTTC	CASSAGRVSYNEQFF
TRBV7-2	few	TRBJ2-3	-	TGTGCCAGCAGCGTGACAGGGACTAGCACAGATACGCAGTATTTT	CASSVTGTSTDTQYF
TRBV5-1	-	TRBJ2-7	-	TGCGCCAGCACCTTGGGCCCAGGGGAAGACGAGCAGTACTTC	CASTLGPGEDEQYF
TRBV5-1	-	TRBJ2-2	-	TGCGCCAGCAGCTTGCCACAGGGCGGGCTGCCGAACACCGGGGAGCTGTTTTTT	CASSLPQGGLPNTGELFF
TRBV7-2	-	TRBJ1-6	TRBD1	TGTGCCAGCAGCTTAATAGGACAGGGAAATTCACCCCTCCACTTT	CASSLIGQGNSPLHF
TRBV20-1	-	TRBJ2-7	-	TGCAGTGCTGGGGGCGGGACTACCTACGAGCGGTACTTC	CSAGGGTTYERYF
TRBV5-1	few	TRBJ1-2	TRBD1	TGCGCCAGCAGCCCTGAAATGGGACAGGGGGGAGGTGGCTACACCTTC	CASSPEMGQGGGGYTF
TRBV20-1	few	TRBJ1-2	TRBD1	TGCAGTGCTAACCCTATTGACAGGGGGAAATACTATGGCTACACCTTC	CSANPIDRGKYYGYTF
TRBV11-3	-	TRBJ2-5	-	TGTGCCAGCAGCTTAGTGTCGGGAGTAGGGCAAGAGACCCAGTACTTC	CASSLVSGVGQETQYF
TRBV12-3/TRBV12-4	-	TRBJ2-5	-	TGTGCCAGTTCGGGACGGGTCCAAGAGACCCAGTACTTC	CASSGRVQETQYF
TRBV29-1	-	TRBJ2-5	TRBD2	TGCAGCACCAGACTAGCGGGGGAGACCCAGTACTTC	CSTRLAGETQYF
TRBV28	-	TRBJ2-5	-	TGTGCCAGCGGGCTGTGGACCCAGTACTTC	CASGLWTQYF